This T cell receptor beta chain appears in the sequencing data of a study of blood T cells in healthy people across ages. The CDR3 has 15 amino acids. The V and J ends lost 2 bases and 7 bases, in that order; junction bases with no gene match: 12. CDR1 SQVTM and CDR2 ANQGSEA come from the germline V gene. The sample holds one count of this clonotype. Next came a second PCR, run for roughly 6 to 11 cycles, which used a sample-barcoded 5' primer along with a J-beta primer mix. There were at least 3 million CDR3-containing paired-end reads obtained from each sample. TCRdb re-derived calls from the 5' RACE reads in MiXCR, one entry per CDR3 protein. The sample gives 350,000 to 450,000 distinct CDR3 sequences, roughly half of which show up once; about 54% is in the top ten.

Input material: blood. The receptor comes from a man aged 55 to 69 in good health. J is TRBJ2-7 and V is TRBV29-1, with 9 bases that match TRBD1. The CDR3 DNA reads TGCAGCGTTGAAACATGGACAGGGGCCTACAATGAGCAGTACTTC. Amino acid sequence: CSVETWTGAYNEQYF.